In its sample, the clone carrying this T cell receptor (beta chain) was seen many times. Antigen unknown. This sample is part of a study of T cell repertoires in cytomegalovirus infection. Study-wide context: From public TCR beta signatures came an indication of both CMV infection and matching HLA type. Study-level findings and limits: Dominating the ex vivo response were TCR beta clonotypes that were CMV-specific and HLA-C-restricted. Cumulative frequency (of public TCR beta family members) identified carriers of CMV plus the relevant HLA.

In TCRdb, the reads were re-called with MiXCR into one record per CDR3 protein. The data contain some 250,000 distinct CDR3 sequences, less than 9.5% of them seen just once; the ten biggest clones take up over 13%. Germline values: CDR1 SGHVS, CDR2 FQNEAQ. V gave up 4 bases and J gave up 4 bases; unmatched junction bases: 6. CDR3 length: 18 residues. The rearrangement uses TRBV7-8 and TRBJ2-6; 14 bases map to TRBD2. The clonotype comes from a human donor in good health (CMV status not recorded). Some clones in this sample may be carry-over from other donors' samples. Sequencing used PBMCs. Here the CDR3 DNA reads TGTGCCAGCAGCTCCAGACTAGCGGGAGGGAGGGGGGCCAACGTCCTGACTTTC. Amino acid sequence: CASSSRLAGGRGANVLTF.